One and the same sample provided the 2 T cell receptor beta chains below, sequenced in a study of T cells after yellow fever vaccination (dated by TCRdb to between 2018 and 2021). What this sample's treatment or condition label stands for: live attenuated yellow fever vaccine strain. Libraries were constructed by 5' RACE. This sample was sequenced with an Illumina HiSeq 2500. Using fastp at Q25 and MiXCR, TCRdb reprocessed the public reads and kept productive beta chains. Every CDR3 protein is listed once, alongside the most common genes and DNA of its rows. The sample table records over 25,000 distinct CDR3 sequences; roughly a tenth of these occur just once. In total, the top ten clones hold 12% of the sample. Sequencing was performed on PBMCs, either bulk or a sorted T-cell subset (CD4+, CD8+, memory, or dextramer-sorted; not recorded which), taken roughly 15 days after the first yellow fever vaccination. The receptors stem from a young man who received the YFV17D yellow fever vaccine.

About this clonotype itself: This may be a read error: a much more frequent sequence differs by one nucleotide. The genes are TRBV7-2 and TRBJ1-2, with a weak D call TRBD1 (5 bases). V lost 5 bases and J lost 8, with 18 bases in between. This CDR3 has 14 amino acids. Germline CDR1 and CDR2: SGHTA and FQGNSA. Written as DNA, the CDR3 is TGTGCCAGCAGCCCTTATGGGGGGGAACGGGGCTACACCTTC. Protein sequence: CASSPYGGERGYTF.

This rearrangement joins TRBV5-5 to TRBJ2-7; D unclear. Germline V gives CDR1 SGHKS, CDR2 YYEKEE (reference sequence). The V end was cut by 4 bases, the J end by 3 bases, with 14 bases between. The CDR3 runs 14 residues. The CDR3 bases are TGTGCCAGCAGCCCCGGGCCAGTCGGCTACGAGCAGTACTTC. Its protein is CASSPGPVGYEQYF. Based on the CDR3 plus reference TRBV5-5 and TRBJ2-7, the full variable domain is DAGVTQSPTHLIKTRGQQVTLRCSPISGHKSVSWYQQVLGQGPQFIFQYYEKEERGRGNFPDRFSARQFPNYSSELNVNALLLGDSALYLCASSPGPVGYEQYFGPGTRLTVT.